Sequencing of this T cell receptor (beta chain) was carried out in a study of CD8 T cells in Susac syndrome. RNA in amounts of about 0.5 to 1 ug was reverse transcribed with random hexamers. TCRdb redid the calling of the immunoSEQ multiplex PCR reads with MiXCR, one entry per CDR3 protein. The table lists around 170,000 distinct CDR3 sequences, almost 96% of them singletons. Sequenced input: CD4+ T cells from PBMCs. The TCR comes from a human donor with Susac syndrome.

CDR3 sequence: CASSVGVTGGEKLFF. The CDR3 nucleotides read TGTGCCAGCAGCGTAGGAGTGACAGGGGGGGAAAAACTGTTTTTT. V and J are TRBV9 and TRBJ1-4, with 9 bases lining up with TRBD1. The CDR3 extends over 15 amino acids. Trimming at V came to 0 bases and at J to 8 bases, leaving 5 bases not matched to a gene. Per germline, CDR1 SGDLS and CDR2 YYNGEE.